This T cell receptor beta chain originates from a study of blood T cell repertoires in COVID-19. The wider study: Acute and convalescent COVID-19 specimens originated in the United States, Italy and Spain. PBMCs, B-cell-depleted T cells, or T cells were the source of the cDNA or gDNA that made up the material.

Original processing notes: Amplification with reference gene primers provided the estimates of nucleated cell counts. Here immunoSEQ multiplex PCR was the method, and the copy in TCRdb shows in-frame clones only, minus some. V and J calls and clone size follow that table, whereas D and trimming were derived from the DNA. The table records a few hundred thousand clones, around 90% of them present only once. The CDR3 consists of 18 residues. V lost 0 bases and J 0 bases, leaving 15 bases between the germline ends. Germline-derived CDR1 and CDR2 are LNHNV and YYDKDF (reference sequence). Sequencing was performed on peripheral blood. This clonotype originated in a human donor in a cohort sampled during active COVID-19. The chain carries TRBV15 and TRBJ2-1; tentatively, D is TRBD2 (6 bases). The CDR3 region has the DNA TGTGCCACCAGCAGAGATTCTTGGGACTCCTTCTCCTACAATGAGCAGTTCTTC. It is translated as CATSRDSWDSFSYNEQFF.